The 17 T cell receptor beta chains given below trace back to one sample, sequenced in a study of beta chain features in type 1 diabetes. Isolated RNA was reverse transcribed in full, so expressed TCRB transcripts were sequenced. Method: immunoSEQ multiplex PCR; TCRdb's copy keeps in-frame clones and lacks some. Of about 330,000 clones in the sample, approximately 9.9% are singletons; the top ten hold roughly 0.014%. Sequencing input: naive CD4+ T cells from blood. The receptors originated from a woman between 25 and 40 years old in good health.

This clone has only a few counts. The rearrangement joins TRBV7-2 to TRBJ2-7; maybe TRBD2 (6 bases). The CDR3 is 15 amino acids. Trimming took 3 bases from V and 6 from J, leaving 18 bases between them. Germline V gene lookup returns CDR1 SGHTA and CDR2 FQGNSA. CDR3 sequence: CASSFSEGGIGEQYF. Written as DNA, the CDR3 is TGTGCCAGCAGCTTTTCGGAAGGCGGGATCGGCGAGCAGTACTTC.

V is TRBV7-3 and J is TRBJ2-1; D is unclear. The germline CDR1 and CDR2 sequences are SGHTA and FQGTGA. There are 13 residues in the CDR3. Trimming took off 0 bases at V and 8 bases at J, with 8 bases between the two ends. CDR3 sequence (DNA): TGTGCCAGCAGCTTAACGTTCCGGGATGAGCAGTTCTTC. It codes for CASSLTFRDEQFF.

The chain is built from TRBV30 and TRBJ2-4; 8 bases match TRBD2. This CDR3 comprises 15 residues. Germline V lookup: CDR1 GTSNPN, CDR2 SVGIG (reference sequence). The V gene end was trimmed by 8 bases and the J gene end by 0 bases; junction bases not matched to a gene: 9. In nucleotides, the CDR3 is TGTGCCGGCAAAGGACTAGCAGGAGCCAAAAACATTCAGTACTTC. Protein sequence: CAGKGLAGAKNIQYF.

The chain is built from TRBV27 and TRBJ2-7, with 10 bases matching TRBD1. The J segment lost 6 bases and the V segment lost 2 bases, leaving 1 base of the junction unmatched. This CDR3 contains 13 residues. Germline CDR1 reads MNHEY; CDR2 reads SMNVEV (reference sequence). The CDR3 region has the DNA TGTGCCAGCAGTTTAAGGGACAGGGGCGAGCAGTACTTC. It is translated as CASSLRDRGEQYF.

The V and J genes are TRBV14 and TRBJ2-2; tentatively, D is TRBD2 (6 bases). Trimming took 2 bases from V and 1 from J, leaving 17 bases between them. CDR1 is SGHDN and CDR2 is FVKESK in the germline V gene. CDR3 length: 18 amino acids. The CDR3 DNA reads TGTGCCAGCAGCCAACCCCGAATTAGCGGATGGAACACCGGGGAGCTGTTTTTT. Residues: CASSQPRISGWNTGELFF. Variable domain in full (rest from reference TRBV14 and TRBJ2-2): EAGVTQFPSHSVIEKGQTVTLRCDPISGHDNLYWYRRVMGKEIKFLLHFVKESKQDESGMPNNRFLAERTGGTYSTLKVQPAELEDSGVYFCASSQPRISGWNTGELFFGEGSRLTVL.

The CDR3 DNA follows: TGCAGCGTTGTTTCTAGCGGCATAAACAATGAGCAGTTCTTC. Amino acid sequence: CSVVSSGINNEQFF. This chain links TRBV29-1 with TRBJ2-1, with 7 bases lining up with TRBD2. Germline V gene sequence: CDR1 SQVTM, CDR2 ANQGSEA. V shed 4 bases, J shed 5 bases, and the junction held 8 bases outside the gene matches. The CDR3 length is 14 residues.

This clone turned up a few times. V usage is TRBV5-4 and J usage is TRBJ1-2; 7 bases map to TRBD1. The V and J ends lost 6 bases and 2 bases, in that order; junction bases with no gene match: 7. The CDR3 is 14 amino acids. Germline assignment: CDR1 SGHNT and CDR2 YYREEE (reference sequence). The CDR3 DNA sequence: TGTGCCAGCACCCCGCCAGGGGGAAACTATGGCTACACCTTC. Amino acid sequence: CASTPPGGNYGYTF.

For this clone: At the DNA level, this CDR3 is encoded by other sequences in the same sample as well. V usage is TRBV18 and J usage is TRBJ2-7, with 11 bases identical to TRBD2. The CDR3 is made up of 14 amino acids. Trimming removed 6 bases from V and 3 bases from J; junction bases left unmatched: 4. The V gene's germline CDR1 is KGHSH and CDR2 LQKENI. As DNA, the CDR3 is TGTGCCAGCTCGCCTACTAGCGGGAGCTACGAGCAGTACTTC. Encoded protein: CASSPTSGSYEQYF.

The chain carries TRBV7-3 and TRBJ2-1, with TRBD2 matching 8 bases. This CDR3 spans 16 amino acids. V gave up 5 bases and J gave up 0 bases; unmatched junction bases: 6. Germline assignment: CDR1 SGHTA and CDR2 FQGTGA. DNA for the CDR3: TGTGCCAGCAGCAATAGCGGGGAAGGCTCCTACAATGAGCAGTTCTTC. Protein sequence: CASSNSGEGSYNEQFF.

This chain connects TRBV29-1 to TRBJ2-1; possible D gene TRBD2, 5 bases. The CDR3 is 13 amino acids. Germline V gene lookup returns CDR1 SQVTM and CDR2 ANQGSEA. Trimming cost V 5 bases and J 8 bases, with 16 bases left between them. The CDR3 nucleotides are TGCAGCGTTTCGGGGTTATACAACCATGAGCAGTTCTTC. Translation gives CSVSGLYNHEQFF.

This clone has only one observation. V usage is TRBV5-1 and J usage is TRBJ1-5; 9 bases match TRBD1. The V gene's germline CDR1 is SGHRS and CDR2 YFSETQ. V lost 4 bases to trimming and J lost 3 bases; unmatched junction nucleotides: 5. The CDR3 extends over 15 amino acids. The CDR3 here is CASSTGQGNNQPQHF. The CDR3 region has the DNA TGCGCCAGCAGCACGGGACAGGGAAACAATCAGCCCCAGCATTTT.

This clone was seen only a few times. The rearrangement links TRBV14 to TRBJ2-5; the match to TRBD2 covers 7 bases. This CDR3 contains 18 residues. Germline CDR1 SGHDN, CDR2 FVKESK. V dropped 0 bases and J dropped 4; count of bases not matched to a gene: 14. CDR3 loop: CASSQDKSGTQEGETQYF. CDR3 sequence (DNA): TGTGCCAGCAGCCAAGATAAGAGCGGGACCCAAGAGGGAGAGACCCAGTACTTC. The variable domain in full, completed from reference TRBV14 and TRBJ2-5, reads EAGVTQFPSHSVIEKGQTVTLRCDPISGHDNLYWYRRVMGKEIKFLLHFVKESKQDESGMPNNRFLAERTGGTYSTLKVQPAELEDSGVYFCASSQDKSGTQEGETQYFGPGTRLLVL.

The chain couples TRBV7-2 to TRBJ2-1, with a possible D match to TRBD2 (6 bases). V was clipped by 7 bases and J by 3 bases, with 10 bases between them. Per germline, CDR1 SGHTA and CDR2 FQGNSA. There are 13 residues in the CDR3. CDR3 residues: CASTREYYNEQFF. The DNA for the CDR3 is TGTGCCAGCACTCGGGAGTACTACAATGAGCAGTTCTTC.

CDR3 nucleotide sequence: TGTGCCAGTAGTAAGCGAGGACAGCCGTTGGGGACCCAGTACTTC. Its protein product is CASSKRGQPLGTQYF. The chain joins TRBV19 to TRBJ2-5; D might be TRBD1 (6 bases). Trimming cost V 4 bases and J 7 bases, with 19 bases left between them. CDR1 is LNHDA and CDR2 is SQIVND in the germline V gene (reference sequence). There are 15 residues in the CDR3.

This chain joins TRBV14 and TRBJ1-2; D perhaps matches TRBD1 (6 bases). The V gene lost 3 bases and the J gene lost 7 bases, with 9 bases spanning the gap. The CDR3 runs to 12 residues. CDR1 is SGHDN and CDR2 is FVKESK in the germline V gene. CDR3 region: CASSQNRVGYTF. The CDR3 DNA follows: TGTGCCAGCAGCCAGAACAGGGTTGGCTACACCTTC.

The V and J genes are TRBV7-8 and TRBJ2-1, with D possibly TRBD2 on 6 matching bases. Germline lookup yields CDR1 SGHVS and CDR2 FQNEAQ. V was clipped by 5 bases and J by 6 bases, with 14 bases between them. The CDR3 is 14 amino acids. CDR3 nucleotides: TGTGCCAGCAGCCCGAGGGACTTCACCAATGAGCAGTTCTTC. Protein product: CASSPRDFTNEQFF. The variable domain in full, with the rest retrieved from reference TRBV7-8 and TRBJ2-1, is GAGVSQSPRYKVAKRGQDVALRCDPISGHVSLFWYQQALGQGPEFLTYFQNEAQLDKSGLPSDRFFAERPEGSVSTLKIQRTQQEDSAVYLCASSPRDFTNEQFFGPGTRLTVL.

This clone appeared a few times. V and J are TRBV11-2 and TRBJ2-5; D is possibly TRBD1 (6 bases). Trimming shortened V by 6 bases and J by 5 bases, and 16 bases separated the two germline ends. The V gene's germline CDR1 is SGHAT and CDR2 FQNNGV. This CDR3 has 14 amino acids. The CDR3 DNA reads TGTGCCAGCAGAAACTCACAGGGTCCCGAGACCCAGTACTTC. It codes for CASRNSQGPETQYF.